A single sample is the source of the 10 T cell receptor beta chains below, sequenced in a study of T cells in Graves' hyperthyroidism and ophthalmopathy. Amplified TCR beta CDR3 regions came from RNA transcripts. The HTBI primer set was used in a first-round RT-PCR of the TCR CDR3. TCRdb re-called the multiplex PCR reads through MiXCR, storing one row per CDR3 protein. The sample yields a few hundred thousand distinct CDR3 sequences, around 14% seen once. Sequences were obtained from blood. All receptors come from a woman aged 25-40 years with Graves' hyperthyroidism.

There are a few counts of this clonotype. The V and J genes are TRBV3-1 and TRBJ2-7; no firm D call. The CDR3 contains 16 residues. The germline V gene has CDR1 LGHDT and CDR2 YNNKEL (reference sequence). Trimming removed 0 bases at V and 3 bases at J, with 15 bases between. CDR3 DNA: TGTGCCAGCAGCCAAGATCCTTCTAGACCATACTACGAGCAGTACTTC. Translated, it gives CASSQDPSRPYYEQYF.

The sample holds many counts of this clonotype. The V gene is TRBV20-1, the J gene TRBJ2-7, with 8 bases lining up with TRBD2. Germline CDR1 and CDR2: DFQATT and SNEGSKA (reference sequence). The CDR3 length is 13 residues. V was clipped by 4 bases and J by 6 bases; unmatched bases: 8. The CDR3 sequence is CSATQGLDSEQYF. Here the CDR3 DNA reads TGCAGTGCTACTCAGGGACTAGACAGCGAGCAGTACTTC.

This clonotype was picked up many times. This rearrangement joins TRBV27 to TRBJ2-1; 7 bases align to TRBD2. CDR3 length: 15 residues. V was pared by 0 bases and J by 3 bases, with 2 bases of the junction left unmatched. The V gene's germline CDR1 is MNHEY and CDR2 SMNVEV (reference sequence). CDR3 loop: CASSLSLANYNEQFF. CDR3 DNA: TGTGCCAGCAGTTTATCACTAGCGAACTACAATGAGCAGTTCTTC.

This clonotype was seen at least ten times. The chain links TRBV28 to TRBJ1-2; the match to TRBD1 covers 7 bases. This CDR3 has 14 residues. Germline CDR1 and CDR2: MDHEN and SYDVKM. V lost 4 bases and J lost 8; bases outside the gene matches: 10. The CDR3 bases are TGTGCCAGCAGTTCAGAAGACAGGGTTTGGGGCTACACCTTC. Its translation is CASSSEDRVWGYTF.

The chain is built from TRBV20-1 and TRBJ2-2; D may be TRBD1 (5 bases). The CDR3 is made up of 13 amino acids. The V end lost 7 bases, the J end lost 0 bases, and 9 bases lay between the germline ends. From germline, CDR1 is DFQATT and CDR2 SNEGSKA (reference sequence). The CDR3: CSVTGTNTGELFF. The CDR3 coding sequence is TGCAGTGTAACAGGAACGAACACCGGGGAGCTGTTTTTT.

This clonotype was seen more than once but under ten times. This chain links TRBV19 with TRBJ2-1, with D perhaps TRBD2 (6 bases). V was clipped by 0 bases and J by 3 bases, with 18 bases between them. Germline CDR1 LNHDA, CDR2 SQIVND (reference sequence). This CDR3 spans 18 amino acids. The CDR3 nucleotides read TGTGCCAGTAGTATAGATCCCCCCCTCGGGGGTGGCTACAATGAGCAGTTCTTC. It yields the protein CASSIDPPLGGGYNEQFF.

The chain joins TRBV7-2 to TRBJ2-5; TRBD2 aligns across 9 bases. CDR1 is SGHTA and CDR2 is FQGNSA in the germline V gene. Trimming removed 1 base from V and 2 bases from J; junction bases left unmatched: 5. The CDR3 totals 16 residues. CDR3 in DNA: TGTGCCAGCAGCTTAGGCGGGGGGGGCAGTCAAGAGACCCAGTACTTC. This encodes CASSLGGGGSQETQYF.

This clonotype occurred many times. The V call is TRBV11-1, the J call TRBJ2-7; D is unclear. The germline gives CDR1 SGHAT, CDR2 FQDESV (reference sequence). With 2 bases removed from V and 3 bases from J, the gap between germline ends came to 11 bases. The CDR3 runs to 14 residues. The CDR3 DNA sequence: TGTGCCAGCAGCTTAAATAGAGGAAACTACGAGCAGTACTTC. It codes for CASSLNRGNYEQYF.

The sample holds many counts of this clonotype. The rearrangement links TRBV6-1 to TRBJ2-5; D is ambiguous. Germline V CDR1 and CDR2: MNHNS, SASEGT. The CDR3 sequence is 15 residues long. Trimming removed 5 bases from V and 1 base from J, with 14 bases in between. Here the CDR3 DNA reads TGTGCCAGCAGTTATAGCCGGGCCCTCCAAGAGACCCAGTACTTC. This encodes CASSYSRALQETQYF.

This sequence joins TRBV13 and TRBJ2-3; 11 positions match TRBD1. V shed 5 bases, J shed 5 bases, and the junction held 0 bases outside the gene matches. The CDR3 is 13 amino acids. Germline values: CDR1 PRHDT, CDR2 FYEKMQ (reference sequence). CDR3 DNA: TGTGCCAGCAGCGGGACAGGGGGAGATACGCAGTATTTT. The encoded protein is CASSGTGGDTQYF.